This T cell receptor beta chain was documented in a study of a mutant IDH1 vaccine in newly diagnosed glioma. Trimming at V came to 7 bases and at J to 7 bases, leaving 14 bases not matched to a gene. Germline loops: CDR1 SGHRS, CDR2 YFSETQ. This CDR3 is built from 15 residues. The time point was: baseline, week 1 (first vaccination visit). As to treatment: pre-vaccination baseline after standard-of-care therapy. Generated by immunoSEQ multiplex PCR, the TCRdb table keeps only in-frame clones and is missing some. The data show under 35,000 clones, roughly nine tenths seen once. The TCR comes from a woman aged 40 to 55 with glioma. J is TRBJ2-7 and V is TRBV5-1; 10 positions agree with TRBD2. The sample in question was PBMCs, obtained from a glioma patient treated with radiotherapy, temozolomide or both. The CDR3 sequence is CASCSGAGGPQEQYF. The CDR3 bases are TGCGCCAGCTGCTCGGGAGCGGGAGGGCCCCAGGAGCAGTACTTC.